This is a list of T cell receptor beta chains from one sample in a study of T cells in Graves' hyperthyroidism and ophthalmopathy. A single record per CDR3 protein comes from TCRdb applying MiXCR to the multiplex PCR reads. The sample contains 750,000 to 900,000 distinct CDR3 sequences, over 35% of which appear only once. Sequencing input: blood. All receptors derive from a man aged 18 to 30 with Graves' hyperthyroidism. The CDR3 runs from the conserved cysteine through the conserved F or W. The order of the fields is clone size, V gene, D gene, J gene, CDR3 protein, CDR3 DNA. A D gene is named only where the DNA matches it firmly. Size tells how often a clone was seen (once, few, many) or the class of an expanded clone, and some rows leave it out.

abundance: few; v_gene: TRBV11-2; d_gene: .; j_gene: TRBJ2-2; CDR3aa: CASSQVGVTGELFF; CDR3nt: TGTGCCAGCAGCCAAGTGGGGGTCACCGGGGAGCTGTTTTTT
abundance: many; v_gene: TRBV19; d_gene: .; j_gene: TRBJ1-1; CDR3aa: CVSSGVMNTEAFF; CDR3nt: TGTGTATCCTCCGGGGTAATGAACACTGAAGCTTTCTTT
abundance: .; v_gene: TRBV2; d_gene: .; j_gene: TRBJ1-1; CDR3aa: CASRVDEDIPMNTEASF; CDR3nt: TGTGCCAGCAGAGTGGATGAGGACATCCCTATGAACACTGAAGCTTCCTTT
abundance: .; v_gene: TRBV10-3; d_gene: TRBD2; j_gene: TRBJ2-3; CDR3aa: CAISEPTLTSGSLDTQYF; CDR3nt: TGTGCCATCAGTGAGCCAACTCTAACTAGCGGGAGTCTAGATACGCAGTATTTT
abundance: .; v_gene: TRBV20-1; d_gene: TRBD1; j_gene: TRBJ2-5; CDR3aa: CSARERGQGAKTQYF; CDR3nt: TGCAGTGCTAGAGAAAGGGGACAGGGGGCGAAGACCCAGTACTTC
abundance: .; v_gene: TRBV25-1; d_gene: TRBD1; j_gene: TRBJ1-2; CDR3aa: CASSEGKGARGYTF; CDR3nt: TGTGCCAGCAGTGAGGGTAAGGGGGCGCGGGGCTACACCTTC
abundance: .; v_gene: TRBV5-4; d_gene: .; j_gene: TRBJ2-7; CDR3aa: CASSLDFNYEQYF; CDR3nt: TGTGCCAGCAGCTTGGACTTCAACTACGAGCAGTACTTC
abundance: .; v_gene: TRBV20-1; d_gene: .; j_gene: TRBJ2-7; CDR3aa: CSARLANPYEQYF; CDR3nt: TGCAGTGCTAGACTAGCAAACCCCTACGAGCAGTACTTC
abundance: many; v_gene: TRBV24-1; d_gene: .; j_gene: TRBJ2-5; CDR3aa: CATQRRVQETQYF; CDR3nt: TGTGCCACCCAGAGGAGAGTACAAGAGACCCAGTACTTC
abundance: .; v_gene: TRBV9; d_gene: .; j_gene: TRBJ2-7; CDR3aa: CASSTQDSSYEQYF; CDR3nt: TGTGCCAGCAGCACACAGGACAGTTCCTACGAGCAGTACTTC
abundance: many; v_gene: TRBV15; d_gene: .; j_gene: TRBJ1-5; CDR3aa: CATGPGSSNQPQHF; CDR3nt: TGTGCCACCGGACCCGGGTCTAGCAATCAGCCCCAGCATTTT
abundance: .; v_gene: TRBV12-3/TRBV12-4; d_gene: .; j_gene: TRBJ1-1; CDR3aa: CASSSLDHTEAFF; CDR3nt: TGTGCCAGCAGTTCCCTTGACCACACTGAAGCTTTCTTT
abundance: many; v_gene: TRBV29-1; d_gene: .; j_gene: TRBJ2-7; CDR3aa: CSVEGRDRGYEQYF; CDR3nt: TGCAGCGTTGAAGGCCGGGATCGAGGCTACGAGCAGTACTTC
abundance: .; v_gene: TRBV2; d_gene: TRBD1; j_gene: TRBJ1-2; CDR3aa: CASSERDRGGYGYTF; CDR3nt: TGTGCCAGCAGTGAAAGGGACAGGGGAGGCTATGGCTACACCTTC
abundance: few; v_gene: TRBV2; d_gene: .; j_gene: TRBJ1-5; CDR3aa: CASSEALSNQPQHF; CDR3nt: TGTGCCAGCAGTGAAGCGTTGAGCAATCAGCCCCAGCATTTT
abundance: .; v_gene: TRBV2; d_gene: TRBD1; j_gene: TRBJ1-2; CDR3aa: CASSGGQETYTF; CDR3nt: TGTGCCAGCAGTGGGGGACAGGAAACCTACACCTTC